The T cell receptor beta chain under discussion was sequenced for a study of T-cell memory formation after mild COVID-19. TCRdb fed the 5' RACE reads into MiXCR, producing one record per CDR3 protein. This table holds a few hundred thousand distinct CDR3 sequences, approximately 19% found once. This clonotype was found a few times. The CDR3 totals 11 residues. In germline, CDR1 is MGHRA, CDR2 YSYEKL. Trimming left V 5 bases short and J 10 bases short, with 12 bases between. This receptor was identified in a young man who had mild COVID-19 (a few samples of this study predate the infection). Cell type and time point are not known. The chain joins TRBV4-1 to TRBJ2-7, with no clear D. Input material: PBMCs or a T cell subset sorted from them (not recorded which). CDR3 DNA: TGCGCCAGCAGCGACCGCCGGGCTCAGTACTTC. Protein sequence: CASSDRRAQYF.